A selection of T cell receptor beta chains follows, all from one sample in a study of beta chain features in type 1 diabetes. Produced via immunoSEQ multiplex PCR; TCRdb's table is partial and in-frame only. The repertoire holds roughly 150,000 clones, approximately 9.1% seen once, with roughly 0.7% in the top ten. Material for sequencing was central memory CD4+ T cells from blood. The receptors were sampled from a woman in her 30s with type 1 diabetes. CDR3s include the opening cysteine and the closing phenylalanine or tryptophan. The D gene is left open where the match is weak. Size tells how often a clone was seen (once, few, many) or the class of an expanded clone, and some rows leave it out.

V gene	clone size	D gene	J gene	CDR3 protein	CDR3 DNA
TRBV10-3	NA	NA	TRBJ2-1	CAISQEPYNEQFF	TGTGCCATCAGCCAGGAACCCTACAATGAGCAGTTCTTC
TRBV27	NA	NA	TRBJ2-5	CASSPRPGQETQYF	TGTGCCAGCAGTCCCCGACCGGGACAAGAGACCCAGTACTTC
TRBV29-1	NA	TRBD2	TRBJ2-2	CSVAGSSGRNTGELFF	TGCAGCGTTGCTGGCTCTAGCGGTAGGAACACCGGGGAGCTGTTTTTT
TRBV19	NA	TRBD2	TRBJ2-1	CASSIGGLAGAYNEQFF	TGTGCCAGTAGTATAGGGGGACTAGCGGGAGCATATAATGAGCAGTTCTTC
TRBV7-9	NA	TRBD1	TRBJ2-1	CASSLPPGQLGNEQFF	TGTGCCAGCAGCCTCCCCCCGGGACAGTTGGGTAATGAGCAGTTCTTC
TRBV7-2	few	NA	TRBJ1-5	CASSFGVGSNQPQHF	TGTGCCAGCAGCTTCGGGGTGGGTAGCAATCAGCCCCAGCATTTT
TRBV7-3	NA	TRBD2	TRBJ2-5	CASSSRGDQVETQYF	TGTGCCAGCAGCTCCCGGGGGGATCAAGTAGAGACCCAGTACTTC
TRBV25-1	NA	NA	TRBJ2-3	CASSESPTHRVGTDTQYF	TGTGCCAGCAGTGAATCTCCCACGCACAGGGTCGGCACAGATACGCAGTATTTT
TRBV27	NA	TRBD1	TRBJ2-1	CASSYYRGQGNEQFF	TGTGCCAGCAGTTACTACAGGGGGCAGGGCAATGAGCAGTTCTTC
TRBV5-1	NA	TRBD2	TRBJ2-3	CASSRGLADPSTDTQYF	TGCGCCAGCAGCCGGGGACTAGCGGATCCTAGCACAGATACGCAGTATTTT
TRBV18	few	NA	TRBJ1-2	CASSHPTDLYGYTF	TGTGCCAGCTCACATCCGACAGACTTATATGGCTACACCTTC
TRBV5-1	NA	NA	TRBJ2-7	CASSRNRDWDYEQYF	TGCGCCAGCAGCCGGAACAGGGATTGGGACTACGAGCAGTACTTC
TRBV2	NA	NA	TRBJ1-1	CASGGSAWRTEAFF	TGTGCCAGCGGAGGGTCGGCTTGGCGGACTGAAGCTTTCTTT
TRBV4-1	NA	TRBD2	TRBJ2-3	CASSHGLAGGMSTDTQYF	TGCGCCAGCAGCCATGGACTAGCGGGAGGTATGAGCACAGATACGCAGTATTTT
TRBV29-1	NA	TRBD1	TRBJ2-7	CSAAGQGADEQYF	TGCAGCGCTGCGGGACAGGGGGCCGACGAGCAGTACTTC
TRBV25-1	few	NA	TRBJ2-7	CASSATGDARYEQYF	TGTGCCAGCAGTGCAACGGGTGACGCGAGATACGAGCAGTACTTC
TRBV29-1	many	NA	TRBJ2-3	CSVVAGANTDTQYF	TGCAGCGTTGTTGCGGGGGCCAACACAGATACGCAGTATTTT
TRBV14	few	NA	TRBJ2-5	CASSPNLGTREETQYF	TGTGCCAGCAGCCCTAACCTGGGGACTCGGGAGGAGACCCAGTACTTC
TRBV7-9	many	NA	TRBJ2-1	CASSLKGVGAAAEQFF	TGTGCCAGCAGCTTAAAGGGGGTGGGGGCTGCTGCTGAGCAGTTCTTC
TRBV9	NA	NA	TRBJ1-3	CASSPPGGNTIYF	TGTGCCAGCAGCCCCCCGGGGGGAAACACCATATATTTT
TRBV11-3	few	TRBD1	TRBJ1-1	CASSFARGDTEAFF	TGTGCCAGCAGCTTCGCCAGGGGGGACACTGAAGCTTTCTTT
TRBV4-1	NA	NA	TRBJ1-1	CASSQDKWQGVPTEAFF	TGCGCCAGCAGCCAAGATAAATGGCAGGGTGTCCCCACTGAAGCTTTCTTT
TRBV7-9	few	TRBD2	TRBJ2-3	CASSSPSGLAGRGDTQYF	TGTGCCAGCAGTTCGCCCTCGGGACTAGCGGGCCGGGGAGATACGCAGTATTTT
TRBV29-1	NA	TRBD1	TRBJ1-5	CSVGQGLGQPQHF	TGCAGCGTGGGACAGGGTTTGGGTCAGCCCCAGCATTTT
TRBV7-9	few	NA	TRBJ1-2	CASSYTGLSGYTF	TGTGCCAGCAGCTACACAGGGCTAAGCGGCTACACCTTC
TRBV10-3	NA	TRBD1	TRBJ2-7	CAIQGQGVYEQYF	TGTGCCATCCAAGGACAGGGCGTCTACGAGCAGTACTTC
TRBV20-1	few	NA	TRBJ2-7	CSAPASDEQYF	TGCAGTGCACCAGCTAGCGACGAGCAGTACTTC
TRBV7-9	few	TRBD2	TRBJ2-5	CASSQGGLASQETQYF	TGTGCCAGCAGCCAGGGGGGACTAGCGTCTCAAGAGACCCAGTACTTC
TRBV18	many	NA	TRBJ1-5	CASCTDREYQPQHF	TGTGCCAGCTGTACCGACAGAGAGTATCAGCCCCAGCATTTT
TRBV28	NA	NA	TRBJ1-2	CASSTSENHYGYTF	TGTGCCAGCAGTACCTCCGAGAACCACTATGGCTACACCTTC
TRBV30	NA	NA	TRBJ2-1	CAWSRELGEQFF	TGTGCCTGGAGTCGGGAACTCGGGGAGCAGTTCTTC
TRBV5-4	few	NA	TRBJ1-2	CASSLGSTGPYGYTF	TGTGCCAGCAGCTTGGGTTCCACAGGTCCCTATGGCTACACCTTC
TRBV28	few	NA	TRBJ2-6	CASSSPSSGANVLTF	TGTGCCAGCAGTTCGCCGAGCTCTGGGGCCAACGTCCTGACTTTC
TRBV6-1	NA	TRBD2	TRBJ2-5	CASSREGRGGTQYF	TGTGCCAGCAGCCGGGAGGGACGGGGAGGGACCCAGTACTTC
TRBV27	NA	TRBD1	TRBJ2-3	CASRPDRVFWNTQYF	TGTGCCAGCAGACCGGACAGGGTGTTCTGGAATACGCAGTATTTT
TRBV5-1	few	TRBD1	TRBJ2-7	CASSSNDRAYEQYF	TGCGCCAGCAGCTCGAACGACAGGGCCTACGAGCAGTACTTC
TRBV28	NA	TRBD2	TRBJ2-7	CAINAGTSGSYEQYF	TGTGCCATCAACGCCGGGACTAGCGGGTCCTACGAGCAGTACTTC
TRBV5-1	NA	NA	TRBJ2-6	CASIDPGRGGNGANVLTF	TGCGCCAGCATAGACCCGGGTCGGGGCGGGAATGGGGCCAACGTCCTGACTTTC
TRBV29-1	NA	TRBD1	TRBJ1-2	CSADRGNYGYTF	TGCAGCGCAGACAGGGGGAACTATGGCTACACCTTC